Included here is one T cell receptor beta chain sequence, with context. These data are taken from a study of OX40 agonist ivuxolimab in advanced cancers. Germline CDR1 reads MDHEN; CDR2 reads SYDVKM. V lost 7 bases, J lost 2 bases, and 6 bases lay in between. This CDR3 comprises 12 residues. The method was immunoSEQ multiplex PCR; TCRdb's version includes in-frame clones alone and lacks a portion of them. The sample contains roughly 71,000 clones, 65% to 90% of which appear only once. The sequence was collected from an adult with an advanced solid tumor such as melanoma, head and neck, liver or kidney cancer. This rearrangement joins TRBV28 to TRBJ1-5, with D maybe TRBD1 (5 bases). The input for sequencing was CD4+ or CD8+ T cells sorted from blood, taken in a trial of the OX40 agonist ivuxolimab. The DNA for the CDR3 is TGTGCCAGCATAGGGGGCAATCAGCCCCAGCATTTT. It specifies CASIGGNQPQHF.